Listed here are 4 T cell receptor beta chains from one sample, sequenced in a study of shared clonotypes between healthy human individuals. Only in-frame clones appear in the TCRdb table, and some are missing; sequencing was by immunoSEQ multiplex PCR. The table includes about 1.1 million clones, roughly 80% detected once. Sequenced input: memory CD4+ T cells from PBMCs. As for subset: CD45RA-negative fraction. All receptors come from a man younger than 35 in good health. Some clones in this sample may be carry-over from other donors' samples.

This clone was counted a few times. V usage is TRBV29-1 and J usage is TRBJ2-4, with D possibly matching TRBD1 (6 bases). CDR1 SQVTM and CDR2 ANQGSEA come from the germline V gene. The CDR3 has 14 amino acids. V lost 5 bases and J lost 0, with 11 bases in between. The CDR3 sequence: CSVSDSLAKNIQYF. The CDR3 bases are TGCAGCGTTTCGGACAGCCTAGCCAAAAACATTCAGTACTTC.

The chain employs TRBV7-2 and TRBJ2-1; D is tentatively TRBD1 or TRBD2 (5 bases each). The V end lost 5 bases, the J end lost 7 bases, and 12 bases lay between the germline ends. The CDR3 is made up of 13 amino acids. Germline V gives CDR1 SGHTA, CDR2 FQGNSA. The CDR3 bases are TGTGCCAGCAGCCTGCTAGGGGAGAATGAGCAGTTCTTC. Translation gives CASSLLGENEQFF.

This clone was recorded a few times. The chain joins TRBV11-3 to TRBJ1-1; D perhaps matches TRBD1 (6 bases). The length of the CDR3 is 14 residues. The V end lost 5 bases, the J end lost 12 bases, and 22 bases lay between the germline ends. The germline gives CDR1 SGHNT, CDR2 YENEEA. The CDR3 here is CASSPDETGRETFF. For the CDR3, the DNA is TGTGCCAGCAGCCCCGACGAGACAGGTCGAGAAACTTTCTTT.

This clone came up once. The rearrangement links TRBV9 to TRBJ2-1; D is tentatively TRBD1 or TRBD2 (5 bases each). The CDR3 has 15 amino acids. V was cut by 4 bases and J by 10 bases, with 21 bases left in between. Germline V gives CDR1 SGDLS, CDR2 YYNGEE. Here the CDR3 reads CASSQTPGPPAEQFF. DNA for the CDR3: TGTGCCAGCAGCCAAACGCCGGGACCCCCGGCGGAGCAGTTCTTC. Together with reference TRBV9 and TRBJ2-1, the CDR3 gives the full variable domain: DSGVTQTPKHLITATGQRVTLRCSPRSGDLSVYWYQQSLDQGLQFLIQYYNGEERAKGNILERFSAQQFPDLHSELNLSSLELGDSALYFCASSQTPGPPAEQFFGPGTRLTVL.